Listed below are T cell receptor beta chains from one sample, sequenced in a study of immune cell composition in non-small cell lung cancer. TCRdb's table, derived via immunoSEQ multiplex PCR, lists solely in-frame clones and lacks some. The sample yields about 3,400 clones, 84% seen once. Sequencing was performed on non-adjacent lung tissue. These receptor sequences come from a human donor with non-small cell lung cancer. The CDR3 runs from the conserved cysteine through the conserved F or W. The D gene is left open where the match is weak. The size entry is marked missing in some rows and otherwise reads once, few, many or a size class.

j_call v_call d_call clone_size cdr3_aa cdr3_nt
TRBJ1-1 TRBV5-1 . . CASRRSQGTNTEAFF TGCGCCAGCAGGCGCTCGCAGGGGACGAACACTGAAGCTTTCTTT
TRBJ1-1 TRBV7-9 . few CASSHMNTEAFF TGTGCCAGCAGCCACATGAACACTGAAGCTTTCTTT
TRBJ2-7 TRBV14 TRBD1 medium-sized CASSQAWDRGQVEQYF TGTGCCAGCAGCCAAGCCTGGGACAGGGGGCAGGTCGAGCAGTACTTC
TRBJ1-2 TRBV6-5 . . CASIQTRGMAGYTF TGTGCCAGCATCCAAACCAGGGGAATGGCTGGCTACACCTTC
TRBJ2-7 TRBV5-1 TRBD2 . CASSAGLAGVDEQYF TGCGCCAGCAGCGCCGGACTAGCGGGAGTAGACGAGCAGTACTTC
TRBJ1-2 TRBV28 TRBD1 . CASTQGQDYGYTF TGTGCCAGCACTCAGGGACAGGACTATGGCTACACCTTC
TRBJ1-5 TRBV28 . . CASSPRGRGRNQPQHF TGTGCCAGCAGTCCTCGGGGCAGGGGACGCAATCAGCCCCAGCATTTT
TRBJ2-3 TRBV19 . . CASSPGGTGSMNTQYF TGTGCCAGTAGCCCGGGAGGGACAGGGAGCATGAATACGCAGTATTTT
TRBJ1-2 TRBV5-8 TRBD1 . CASRLVKDRERNYGYTF TGTGCCAGCAGACTGGTAAAAGACAGGGAGAGGAACTATGGCTACACCTTC
TRBJ1-3 TRBV30 . . CAWMLRGTSSGNTIYF TGTGCCTGGATGTTGAGAGGTACGAGCTCTGGAAACACCATATATTTT
TRBJ1-2 TRBV9 . . CASSVAGLYGYTF TGTGCCAGCAGCGTAGCCGGTCTTTATGGCTACACCTTC
TRBJ2-5 TRBV10-3 TRBD2 few CAISESIVGRGNQETQYF TGTGCCATCAGTGAGTCGATTGTCGGGAGGGGGAACCAAGAGACCCAGTACTTC
TRBJ1-1 TRBV4-1 TRBD1 few CASSQAETDRGRWDAEAFF TGCGCCAGCAGCCAAGCCGAAACGGACAGGGGGCGATGGGACGCTGAAGCTTTCTTT